The present T cell receptor beta chain was sequenced within a study of OX40 agonist ivuxolimab in advanced cancers. Broader study findings: Antigen specificity was not determined for the expanded peripheral T cells.

The V end lost 6 bases, the J end lost 7 bases, and 13 bases lay between the germline ends. CDR3 size: 14 residues. Germline V gives CDR1 MNHEY, CDR2 SVGAGI. Measured with immunoSEQ multiplex PCR; TCRdb has only the in-frame clones, and not every one. In the table there are 80,000 or so clones, 80% to 95% of which are singletons. A word on this clone: What it binds is unknown.

This chain uses TRBV6-5 with TRBJ1-6; D is unclear. Here the sequenced sample was CD4+ or CD8+ T cells sorted from blood, taken in a trial of the OX40 agonist ivuxolimab. The receptor was derived from an adult with an advanced solid tumor such as melanoma, head and neck, liver or kidney cancer. The CDR3 loop reads CASRPGIQNSPLHF. In DNA form, the CDR3 reads TGTGCCAGCAGGCCTGGGATACAAAATTCACCCCTCCACTTT.